The 2 T cell receptor beta chains below all came from one sample that was sequenced in a study of T cell responses to AZD1222 COVID-19 vaccine. Profiling relied on immunoSEQ multiplex PCR, and the TCRdb table lists in-frame clones only, not all of them. The table lists some 150,000 clones, 90% of them singletons. Here the sequenced sample was peripheral blood, taken 28 days after the second AZD1222 dose. These receptors came from an adult who received the AZD1222 COVID-19 vaccine.

This clone appeared a few times. The V and J genes are TRBV27 and TRBJ1-1; no clear D. Deletions cut 3 bases from V and 2 bases from J, with 10 bases between. Germline CDR1 and CDR2: MNHEY and SMNVEV (reference sequence). The CDR3 totals 14 residues. DNA for the CDR3: TGTGCCAGCAGTTTGGAGGGCCGTAACACTGAAGCTTTCTTT. This codes for CASSLEGRNTEAFF.

The rearrangement joins TRBV27 to TRBJ2-2, with TRBD2 identical over 12 bases. V shed 2 bases, J shed 6 bases, and the junction held 10 bases outside the gene matches. This CDR3 contains 18 residues. Germline lookup yields CDR1 MNHEY and CDR2 SMNVEV (reference sequence). CDR3 nucleotide sequence: TGTGCCAGCAGTTTAATGACTAGCGGGAGTAAGTTTTCCGGGGAGCTGTTTTTT. Amino acid sequence: CASSLMTSGSKFSGELFF.